These 23 T cell receptor beta chains were sequenced from one sample in a study of blood T cell repertoires in COVID-19. Using immunoSEQ multiplex PCR, the repertoire was profiled, and TCRdb retains in-frame clones only, with some absent. Of around 52,000 clones detected, about 80% appear once; the ten largest clones hold around a fifth. The sample consisted of peripheral blood. Receptors originate from a woman aged 60-70 years with acute or convalescent COVID-19.

The chain joins TRBV5-5 to TRBJ2-7, with D possibly TRBD2 on 6 matching bases. The CDR3 sequence is 12 residues long. V shed 0 bases and J shed 5 bases, with 6 bases lying between them. Germline values: CDR1 SGHKS, CDR2 YYEKEE (reference sequence). Written as DNA, the CDR3 is TGTGCCAGCAGCTTGGGGGGGGACGAGCAGTACTTC. It encodes CASSLGGDEQYF.

This clone was seen more than once but under ten times. The chain is built from TRBV6-1 and TRBJ2-7; D not certain. Trimming left V 1 base short and J 4 bases short, with 17 bases between. This CDR3 has 16 amino acids. Germline loops: CDR1 MNHNS, CDR2 SASEGT. DNA of the CDR3: TGTGCCAGCAGTGAAGGGAATTATGAGGTACAATACGAGCAGTACTTC. Its protein is CASSEGNYEVQYEQYF.

The chain carries TRBV11-1 and TRBJ1-6, with D hard to call. Germline V gene lookup returns CDR1 SGHAT and CDR2 FQDESV (reference sequence). The CDR3 extends over 14 amino acids. Trimming pared 0 bases from V and 9 bases from J, leaving 9 bases between. The DNA for the CDR3 is TGTGCCAGCAGCTTAGCGTGGGGAGCTTCACCCCTCCACTTT. Its protein product is CASSLAWGASPLHF.

The chain uses TRBV2 and TRBJ2-1; TRBD2 might be the D (7 bases). Per the germline V gene, CDR1 is SNHLY and CDR2 is FYNNEI. There are 15 residues in the CDR3. Trimming left V 3 bases short and J 4 bases short, with 13 bases between. The CDR3 region has the DNA TGTGCCAGCAGTGAGCGGGGGACACAATACAATGAGCAGTTCTTC. It is translated as CASSERGTQYNEQFF.

The rearrangement uses TRBV5-4 and TRBJ2-7, with TRBD1 matching over 9 bases. Per the germline V gene, CDR1 is SGHNT and CDR2 is YYREEE (reference sequence). Trimming cost V 3 bases and J 2 bases; bases outside gene matches: 6. The CDR3 has 15 amino acids. CDR3 sequence reads: CASSSGQGTPYEQYF. The CDR3 coding sequence is TGTGCCAGCAGCTCGGGACAGGGAACGCCCTACGAGCAGTACTTC.

The rearrangement joins TRBV5-6 to TRBJ1-4; 9 nucleotides agree with TRBD1. Germline lookup yields CDR1 SGHDT and CDR2 YYEEEE. V shed 1 base, J shed 8 bases, and the junction held 3 bases outside the gene matches. This CDR3 region has 14 residues. This CDR3 reads CASSLLTGGEKLFF. CDR3 coding DNA: TGTGCCAGCAGCTTGTTGACAGGGGGAGAAAAACTGTTTTTT.

V gene TRBV11-2 combines with J gene TRBJ2-6, with D unresolved. Germline assignment: CDR1 SGHAT and CDR2 FQNNGV. This CDR3 contains 13 residues. Trimming took off 5 bases at V and 0 bases at J, with 2 bases between the two ends. The CDR3 is CASSLSGANVLTF. CDR3 in DNA: TGTGCCAGCAGCCTCTCTGGGGCCAACGTCCTGACTTTC.

This clone was observed a few times. The chain recombines TRBV2 with TRBJ1-5, with 10 nucleotides matching TRBD1. CDR3 size: 14 residues. V trimming: 6 bases; J trimming: 6 bases; junction bases outside the gene matches: 5. CDR1 SNHLY and CDR2 FYNNEI come from the germline V gene. In DNA form, the CDR3 reads TGTGCCAGCAGAGCCGGGACAGGGGTTCAGCCCCAGCATTTT. It specifies CASRAGTGVQPQHF.

This chain links TRBV5-3 with TRBJ2-1; no clear D. TRBV5-3 carries the ORF label, with uncertain function. The CDR3 is 15 amino acids. Trimming removed 1 base at V and 5 bases at J, with 13 bases between. CDR3 sequence reads: CARSLPGFRNNEQFF. The DNA for the CDR3 is TGTGCCAGAAGCTTGCCAGGCTTTAGGAACAATGAGCAGTTCTTC.

This clone was counted only a few times. Here the CDR3 reads CASSPPRANTEAFF. In DNA, the CDR3 is TGTGCCAGCTCACCACCGAGGGCGAACACTGAAGCTTTCTTT. V usage is TRBV18 and J usage is TRBJ1-1; D unresolved. Trimming took 0 bases from V and 1 from J, leaving 6 bases between them. The length of the CDR3 is 14 residues. The germline V gene encodes CDR1 KGHSH and CDR2 LQKENI.

The genes are TRBV7-9 and TRBJ1-1; no clear D. The ends were cut back, 1 base at V and 1 base at J, with 10 bases in the middle. This CDR3 contains 15 residues. CDR1 is SEHNR, CDR2 FQNEAQ, per germline (reference sequence). The CDR3 DNA reads as TGTGCCAGCAGCTTAGAAGCGTATAGGAACACTGAAGCTTTCTTT. This translates into CASSLEAYRNTEAFF.

The chain carries TRBV2 and TRBJ1-4; D possibly corresponds to TRBD1 (5 bases). The germline V and J ends were trimmed by 6 bases and 5 bases, with 10 bases remaining between them. The CDR3 is 13 residues long. Germline V gene data show CDR1 as SNHLY and CDR2 as FYNNEI. CDR3 bases: TGTGCCAGCAGAGACAGCCCGAATGAAAAACTGTTTTTT. Its translation: CASRDSPNEKLFF.

The rearrangement uses TRBV5-1 and TRBJ1-3, with TRBD1 identical over 7 bases. V gave up 4 bases and J gave up 8 bases; unmatched junction bases: 9. Germline lookup yields CDR1 SGHRS and CDR2 YFSETQ. This CDR3 region has 14 residues. In nucleotides, the CDR3 is TGCGCCAGCAGCGTCGACAGGGCTAAGGACACCATATATTTT. It is translated as CASSVDRAKDTIYF.

The chain uses TRBV6-5 and TRBJ2-1; no definite D call. The CDR3 spans 11 residues. Trimming removed 8 bases at V and 2 bases at J, with 4 bases between. The germline V gene encodes CDR1 MNHEY and CDR2 SVGAGI. The CDR3 loop reads CASEAYNEQFF. DNA of the CDR3: TGTGCCAGCGAGGCCTACAATGAGCAGTTCTTC.

This sequence joins TRBV6-4 and TRBJ1-1; D perhaps matches TRBD1 (5 bases). Trimming stripped 4 bases from V and 5 bases from J, with 11 bases between. The germline V gene has CDR1 MRHNA and CDR2 SNTAGT. CDR3 length equals 13 residues. CDR3 amino acids: CASSAQGMTEAFF. The CDR3 region has the DNA TGTGCCAGCAGTGCCCAGGGTATGACTGAAGCTTTCTTT.

Note on this clone: Other nucleotide sequences in the sample specify the same CDR3. The V call is TRBV7-9, the J call TRBJ1-2; TRBD1 matches at 7 bases. V was pared by 1 base and J by 2 bases, with 1 base of the junction left unmatched. The germline V gene encodes CDR1 SEHNR and CDR2 FQNEAQ (reference sequence). The CDR3 runs to 14 residues. The chain's CDR3 is CASSLGQGNYGYTF. The CDR3 nucleotides are TGTGCCAGCAGCTTAGGACAGGGCAACTATGGCTACACCTTC.

J is TRBJ2-1 and V is TRBV7-2, with a tentative D call TRBD1 (5 bases). The CDR3 length is 11 residues. Trimming shortened V by 10 bases and J by 10 bases, and 14 bases separated the two germline ends. Germline CDR1 SGHTA, CDR2 FQGNSA. CDR3 region: CAIEVYREQFF. CDR3 in DNA: TGTGCCATCGAGGTTTACAGGGAGCAGTTCTTC.

The rearrangement uses TRBV6-5 and TRBJ2-3, with TRBD1 matching 8 bases. V lost 4 bases and J lost 3; bases outside the gene matches: 9. The CDR3 has 16 amino acids. The germline V gene encodes CDR1 MNHEY and CDR2 SVGAGI. The CDR3 region has the DNA TGTGCCAGCAGTTCCTACCGGGACAGGATAACAGATACGCAGTATTTT. This codes for CASSSYRDRITDTQYF.

The chain joins TRBV6-6 to TRBJ1-1; no clear D. Germline assignment: CDR1 MNHNY and CDR2 SVGAGI (reference sequence). Trimming cost V 4 bases and J 1 base, with 16 bases left between them. CDR3 size: 16 residues. This CDR3 is CASSFLDGRWNTEAFF. The CDR3 DNA reads TGTGCCAGCAGTTTCCTGGACGGGAGGTGGAACACTGAAGCTTTCTTT.

V gene TRBV19 combines with J gene TRBJ2-1, with D perhaps matching TRBD1 (6 bases). The CDR3 is made up of 16 amino acids. The germline gives CDR1 LNHDA, CDR2 SQIVND (reference sequence). The germline V and J ends were trimmed by 4 bases and 3 bases, with 16 bases remaining between them. CDR3 sequence: CASSTRTGMSYNEQFF. The CDR3 region has the DNA TGTGCCAGTAGTACCCGAACAGGGATGAGCTACAATGAGCAGTTCTTC.

The rearrangement links TRBV6-5 to TRBJ1-2; no reliable D call. Germline values: CDR1 MNHEY, CDR2 SVGAGI. V lost 9 bases and J lost 4, with 21 bases in between. There are 15 residues in the CDR3. This CDR3 is CASRETFGSFYGYTF. In nucleotides, the CDR3 is TGTGCCAGTAGGGAGACATTCGGCTCATTCTATGGCTACACCTTC.

This chain connects TRBV7-9 to TRBJ1-2; a weak D match, TRBD1 (5 bases). The CDR3 has 13 amino acids. Germline V gene lookup returns CDR1 SEHNR and CDR2 FQNEAQ (reference sequence). Deletions cut 7 bases from V and 4 bases from J, with 13 bases between. In DNA form, the CDR3 reads TGTGCCAGCACCCGGGGGGGACCCTATGGCTACACCTTC. It yields the protein CASTRGGPYGYTF. Full variable domain (rest looked up from reference TRBV7-9 and TRBJ1-2): DTGVSQNPRHKITKRGQNVTFRCDPISEHNRLYWYRQTLGQGPEFLTYFQNEAQLEKSRLLSDRFSAERPKGSFSTLEIQRTEQGDSAMYLCASTRGGPYGYTFGSGTRLTVV.

The chain recombines TRBV7-9 with TRBJ2-7; 11 bases match TRBD1. Germline values: CDR1 SEHNR, CDR2 FQNEAQ (reference sequence). Trimming cost V 1 base and J 2 bases; bases outside gene matches: 1. The CDR3 has 15 amino acids. The chain's CDR3 is CASSLVGQGAYEQYF. In DNA, the CDR3 is TGTGCCAGCAGCTTAGTGGGACAGGGGGCCTACGAGCAGTACTTC.